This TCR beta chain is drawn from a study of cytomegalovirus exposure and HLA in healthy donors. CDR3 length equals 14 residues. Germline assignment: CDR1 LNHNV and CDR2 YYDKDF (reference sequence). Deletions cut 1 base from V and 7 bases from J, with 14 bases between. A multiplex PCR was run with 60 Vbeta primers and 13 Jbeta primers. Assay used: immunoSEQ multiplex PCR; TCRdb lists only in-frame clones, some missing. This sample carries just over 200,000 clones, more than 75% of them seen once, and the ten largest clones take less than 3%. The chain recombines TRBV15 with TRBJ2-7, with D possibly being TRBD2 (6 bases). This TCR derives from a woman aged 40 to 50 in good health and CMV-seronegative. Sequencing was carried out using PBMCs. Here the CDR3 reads CATSRGTTRGEQYF. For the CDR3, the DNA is TGTGCCACCAGCAGAGGGACTACCCGGGGAGAGCAGTACTTC.